This T cell receptor (beta chain) stems from a study of CXCR3-negative and CXCR3-positive naive CD8 T cells. Study-level findings and limits: The TRB CDR3s that CXCR3-positive naive cells carried were more hydrophobic than those of CXCR3-negative naive cells.

The germline V gene has CDR1 SQVTM and CDR2 ANQGSEA. The length of the CDR3 is 17 residues. 5' RACE with UMI labels generated the TRB cDNA libraries. With the 5' RACE reads reprocessed, TCRdb shows one record per CDR3 protein and no DNA. The table lists about 150,000 distinct CDR3 sequences. A note on this clonotype: Its antigen is unknown.

The clonotype originates from a human donor in good health. Some clones in this sample may be carry-over from other donors' samples. The chain carries TRBV29-1 and TRBJ2-3; TCRdb reports TRBD2, a call that lacks DNA to check it against. The sequenced sample was naive CXCR3+ CD8+ T cells from blood. The subset was: CD45RO-CCR7+CD27+CD95- naive CD8+ T cells expressing CXCR3 (TNR3+). The CDR3 sequence is CSVDGTSGSMGTDTQYF.